This T cell receptor beta chain emerged from a study of T cells in Graves' hyperthyroidism and ophthalmopathy. Overall study findings and caveats: In blood, most of the thyroid clonotypes expanded above 0.001 were also present.

Amplification of TCR beta CDR3 regions used RNA as the template. The TCR CDR3 first-round RT-PCR relied on the HTBI primer set. TCRdb reprocessed the multiplex PCR reads with MiXCR, giving one entry per CDR3 protein. Found here are some 580,000 distinct CDR3 sequences, about a sixth of them singletons; the top ten hold about 3.5%. This clonotype was seen more than once but under ten times. Its cognate antigen is unknown. The ends lost 4 bases at V and 7 bases at J; junction bases unmatched: 9. This CDR3 contains 15 residues. From germline, CDR1 is MDHEN and CDR2 SYDVKM. The sequenced material came from blood. The receptor comes from a woman in her thirties or forties with Graves' ophthalmopathy. This chain uses TRBV28 with TRBJ2-2; 7 bases are shared with TRBD2. In DNA, the CDR3 is TGTGCCAGCAGTTCCCCAAGCGGGAAGGACGGGGAGCTGTTTTTT. Translating it yields CASSSPSGKDGELFF.